A selection of T cell receptor beta chains follows, all from one sample in a study of cytomegalovirus exposure and HLA in healthy donors. Method: immunoSEQ multiplex PCR; TCRdb's copy keeps in-frame clones and lacks some. In the table there are approximately 280,000 clones, around 86% of which are singletons. Sequenced input: PBMCs. All receptors derive from a man aged 40-50 years in good health and CMV-seropositive. CDR3s include the opening cysteine and the closing phenylalanine or tryptophan. The D gene is left open where the match is weak. Expanded clones are given a class, and other clones once, few, many or no size at all.

D | J | size | V | DNA | CDR3
TRBD1 | TRBJ2-7 | NA | TRBV5-1 | TGCGCCAGCAGCTTGGCCCCGGACAGGGGTACCTACGAGCAGTACTTC | CASSLAPDRGTYEQYF
TRBD1 | TRBJ2-2 | NA | TRBV19 | TGTGCCAGTAGGACAGGGTTGGGCGGGGAGCTGTTTTTT | CASRTGLGGELFF
NA | TRBJ2-2 | NA | TRBV28 | TGTGCCAGCAGTTTTCTCTCGAACACCGGGGAGCTGTTTTTT | CASSFLSNTGELFF
NA | TRBJ2-1 | NA | TRBV30 | TGTGCCTGGACAAGGGCTAGCCGCAATGAGCAGTTCTTC | CAWTRASRNEQFF
NA | TRBJ1-5 | NA | TRBV4-3 | TGCGCCAGCAGCCAAGGTGTCAGGGAAAATCAGCCCCAGCATTTT | CASSQGVRENQPQHF
NA | TRBJ1-1 | once | TRBV7-9 | TGTTCCAGCAGCTTATCAGGGGTCACTGAAGCTTTCTTT | CSSSLSGVTEAFF
NA | TRBJ1-2 | NA | TRBV27 | TGTGCCAGCAGTAGATTCTTGGGGGGGGATCTTGACTATGGCTACACCTTC | CASSRFLGGDLDYGYTF
TRBD1 | TRBJ1-1 | once | TRBV29-1 | TGCAGCGGCGGGACAGATGGTTTCACTGAAGCTTTCTTT | CSGGTDGFTEAFF
TRBD2 | TRBJ2-1 | NA | TRBV10-3 | TGTGCCATCAGTGAGTCGGCGGGAGCGGACAATGAGCAGTTCTTC | CAISESAGADNEQFF
NA | TRBJ1-2 | NA | TRBV7-2 | TGTGCCAGCAACAGACCCAACAACTATGGCTACACCTTC | CASNRPNNYGYTF
NA | TRBJ2-7 | NA | TRBV7-2 | TGTGCCAGCAGCTCCGGTCGTGGCACCGGGAGCTCCTACGAGCAGTACTTC | CASSSGRGTGSSYEQYF
NA | TRBJ1-1 | NA | TRBV7-8 | TGTGCCAGCAGCTTTCTCGGGGCCGGGGACTGGACTGAAGCTTTCTTT | CASSFLGAGDWTEAFF
TRBD2 | TRBJ2-3 | NA | TRBV7-9 | TGTGCCAGCAGCTTAGTTTTGGGCGGGAGAGCGGGAGATACGCAGTATTTT | CASSLVLGGRAGDTQYF
TRBD2 | TRBJ2-1 | NA | TRBV7-2 | TGTGCCAGCAGCCCAACTAGCGGGAGTCCCCATGAGCAGTTCTTC | CASSPTSGSPHEQFF
NA | TRBJ2-5 | NA | TRBV11-1 | TGTGCCAGCAGCTTGGGGGCGGAGACCCAGTACTTC | CASSLGAETQYF
NA | TRBJ1-2 | NA | TRBV7-7 | TGTGCTAGCAGATTAAGGGGCCCCTCCACAGACAGCTACTATGGCTACACCTTC | CASRLRGPSTDSYYGYTF
NA | TRBJ1-3 | NA | TRBV18 | TGTGCCAGCTCACCACCTCTAGGCTCTGGAAACACCATATATTTT | CASSPPLGSGNTIYF
TRBD1 | TRBJ1-6 | NA | TRBV5-6 | TGTGCCAGCAGCTCCGGGACAGGGGGCTCCTTTTTGGCCCTCCACTTT | CASSSGTGGSFLALHF
NA | TRBJ2-1 | NA | TRBV5-6 | TGTGCCAGCAGCTTGCCCAGGGACTACAATGAGCAGTTCTTC | CASSLPRDYNEQFF
TRBD2 | TRBJ2-3 | NA | TRBV9 | TGTGCCAGCAGTGACGGAAGCGGGAGAGTCACAGATACGCAGTATTTT | CASSDGSGRVTDTQYF
TRBD1 | TRBJ1-3 | few | TRBV4-1 | TGCGCCAGCAGCCGAGGGACAGGGGGGGACGGAAACACCATATATTTT | CASSRGTGGDGNTIYF
TRBD1 | TRBJ1-5 | NA | TRBV6-5 | TGTGCCAGCAGTTACCGGGACAGGGCCCATCAGCCCCAGCATTTT | CASSYRDRAHQPQHF
NA | TRBJ1-1 | NA | TRBV20-1 | TGCAGTGCTGCACAGCCGGAAGCTTTCTTT | CSAAQPEAFF
TRBD1 | TRBJ1-5 | NA | TRBV2 | TGTGCCAGCGGGGGACAGGGGGCTTCGAGCAATCAGCCCCAGCATTTT | CASGGQGASSNQPQHF
NA | TRBJ1-2 | NA | TRBV7-9 | TGTGCCAGCAGCTCAACAGGGTTTGGCTACACCTTC | CASSSTGFGYTF
TRBD2 | TRBJ2-2 | NA | TRBV5-1 | TGCGCCAGCAGCTTGGGTGGGACTAGCGGGACCGGGGAGCTGTTTTTT | CASSLGGTSGTGELFF
TRBD1 | TRBJ2-7 | NA | TRBV6-5 | TGTGCCAGCAGCCTGGACAGGGGGCGTAACGAGCAGTACTTC | CASSLDRGRNEQYF
NA | TRBJ1-3 | NA | TRBV18 | TGTGCCAGCTCTGACCGGACAGCAATCTCTGGAAACACCATATATTTT | CASSDRTAISGNTIYF
NA | TRBJ1-2 | NA | TRBV5-1 | TGCGCCAGCAGCGCGGATTTATGGGGCTACACCTTC | CASSADLWGYTF
NA | TRBJ1-4 | NA | TRBV7-8 | TGTGCCAGCAGCTTTGGGACAAGGGGGATCACTAATGAAAAACTGTTTTTT | CASSFGTRGITNEKLFF
NA | TRBJ2-7 | NA | TRBV4-1 | TGCGCCAGCAGCCAAGATAAGACGGGAGCCTCCTACGAGCAGTACTTC | CASSQDKTGASYEQYF
NA | TRBJ2-3 | NA | TRBV28 | TGTGCCAGCAGTTTAGGGGCAGGGGTAGATACGCAGTATTTT | CASSLGAGVDTQYF
TRBD1 | TRBJ1-2 | NA | TRBV18 | TGTGCCAGCTCACCTACCGGGACAGCGTTTTATGGCTACACCTTC | CASSPTGTAFYGYTF
TRBD2 | TRBJ2-1 | NA | TRBV5-6 | TGTGCCAGCAGCTTGGTGCGGGGAAGCGGGAGATCCTACAATGAGCAGTTCTTC | CASSLVRGSGRSYNEQFF
TRBD2 | TRBJ2-7 | NA | TRBV7-2 | TGTGCCAGCAGCTTATTTAGCGGGAGGGGAGAGCAGTACTTC | CASSLFSGRGEQYF
NA | TRBJ2-2 | NA | TRBV28 | TGTGCCAGCAGTTTCAGGAACTTGTTAACCGGGGAGCTGTTTTTT | CASSFRNLLTGELFF
TRBD2 | TRBJ2-1 | NA | TRBV5-4 | TGTGCCAGCAGCCAACCGGGACTAGCGGGAGTTCGGGAGCAGTTCTTC | CASSQPGLAGVREQFF
NA | TRBJ1-1 | few | TRBV4-1 | TGCGCCAGCAGCCAAGAAGGTCGTGAGGTCGCTGAAGCTTTCTTT | CASSQEGREVAEAFF
TRBD1 | TRBJ2-2 | NA | TRBV7-3 | TGTGCCAGCAGCTTAGTGACAGGGTGGGAAACCGGGGAGCTGTTTTTT | CASSLVTGWETGELFF
TRBD2 | TRBJ2-5 | NA | TRBV11-1 | TGTGCCAGCAGCGATATGCTAGCGGGAGGAACTCAAGAGACCCAGTACTTC | CASSDMLAGGTQETQYF
NA | TRBJ2-3 | NA | TRBV5-4 | TGTGCCAGCAGCCTCTGGACTAGTCGGGGGCTAATTCCAGATACGCAGTATTTT | CASSLWTSRGLIPDTQYF
NA | TRBJ2-7 | NA | TRBV27 | TGTGCCAGCAGTAATATGGACAAAAAGTGGGAGCAGTACTTC | CASSNMDKKWEQYF
TRBD1 | TRBJ1-3 | NA | TRBV4-3 | TGCGCCAGCAGCCAAGTTTCCGTAGGACAGGGAAGCTCTGGAAACACCATATATTTT | CASSQVSVGQGSSGNTIYF
TRBD2 | TRBJ2-7 | few | TRBV5-6 | TGTGCCAGCAGCGCTGGACTAGCGGGCGCCTCCTACGAGCAGTACTTC | CASSAGLAGASYEQYF
TRBD2 | TRBJ2-1 | NA | TRBV18 | TGTGCCAGCTCAGTTACTAGCGGGAGGACATCCAATGAGCAGTTCTTC | CASSVTSGRTSNEQFF
NA | TRBJ1-1 | NA | TRBV6-1 | TGTGCCAGCAGTGGAAGAACAGAAAACACTGAAGCTTTCTTT | CASSGRTENTEAFF
TRBD1 | TRBJ1-1 | few | TRBV5-4 | TGTGCCAGCAGAATACAGGGGGCTCACACTGAAGCTTTCTTT | CASRIQGAHTEAFF
NA | TRBJ2-2 | once | TRBV11-2 | TGTGCCAGCAGCTTAGTTACCGGGGCCGGGGAGCTGTTTTTT | CASSLVTGAGELFF